This TCR beta chain was captured in a study of CD8+ T cells in alopecia areata. Turning to the study itself: Tofacitinib was given for 6 to 18 months, then stopped for 6 months.

Overall study findings and caveats: Against the mouse data, patients shared TCRs less clearly, possibly for HLA reasons.

Collection of lesional scalp punch biopsies and peripheral blood was performed in alopecia areata patients. CD4+ and CD8+ T cells were sorted from PBMCs. This CDR3 region has 13 residues. The V end lost 3 bases, the J end lost 5 bases, and 14 bases lay between the germline ends. CDR1 SQVTM and CDR2 ANQGSEA come from the germline V gene. RNA was isolated and reverse transcribed to cDNA, the sequencing template. Generated by immunoSEQ multiplex PCR, the TCRdb table keeps only in-frame clones and is missing some. The sample holds more than 200,000 clones, roughly two thirds seen once. In the case of this clone: Its antigen is unknown.

The chain links TRBV29-1 to TRBJ2-7, with D possibly being TRBD2 (5 bases). This specimen was CD4+ T cells sorted from blood, taken at week 0. This TCR derives from a human donor with alopecia areata. CDR3 DNA sequence: TGCAGCGTTGACTTTTCGGGGAACCACGAGCAGTACTTC. It translates to CSVDFSGNHEQYF.